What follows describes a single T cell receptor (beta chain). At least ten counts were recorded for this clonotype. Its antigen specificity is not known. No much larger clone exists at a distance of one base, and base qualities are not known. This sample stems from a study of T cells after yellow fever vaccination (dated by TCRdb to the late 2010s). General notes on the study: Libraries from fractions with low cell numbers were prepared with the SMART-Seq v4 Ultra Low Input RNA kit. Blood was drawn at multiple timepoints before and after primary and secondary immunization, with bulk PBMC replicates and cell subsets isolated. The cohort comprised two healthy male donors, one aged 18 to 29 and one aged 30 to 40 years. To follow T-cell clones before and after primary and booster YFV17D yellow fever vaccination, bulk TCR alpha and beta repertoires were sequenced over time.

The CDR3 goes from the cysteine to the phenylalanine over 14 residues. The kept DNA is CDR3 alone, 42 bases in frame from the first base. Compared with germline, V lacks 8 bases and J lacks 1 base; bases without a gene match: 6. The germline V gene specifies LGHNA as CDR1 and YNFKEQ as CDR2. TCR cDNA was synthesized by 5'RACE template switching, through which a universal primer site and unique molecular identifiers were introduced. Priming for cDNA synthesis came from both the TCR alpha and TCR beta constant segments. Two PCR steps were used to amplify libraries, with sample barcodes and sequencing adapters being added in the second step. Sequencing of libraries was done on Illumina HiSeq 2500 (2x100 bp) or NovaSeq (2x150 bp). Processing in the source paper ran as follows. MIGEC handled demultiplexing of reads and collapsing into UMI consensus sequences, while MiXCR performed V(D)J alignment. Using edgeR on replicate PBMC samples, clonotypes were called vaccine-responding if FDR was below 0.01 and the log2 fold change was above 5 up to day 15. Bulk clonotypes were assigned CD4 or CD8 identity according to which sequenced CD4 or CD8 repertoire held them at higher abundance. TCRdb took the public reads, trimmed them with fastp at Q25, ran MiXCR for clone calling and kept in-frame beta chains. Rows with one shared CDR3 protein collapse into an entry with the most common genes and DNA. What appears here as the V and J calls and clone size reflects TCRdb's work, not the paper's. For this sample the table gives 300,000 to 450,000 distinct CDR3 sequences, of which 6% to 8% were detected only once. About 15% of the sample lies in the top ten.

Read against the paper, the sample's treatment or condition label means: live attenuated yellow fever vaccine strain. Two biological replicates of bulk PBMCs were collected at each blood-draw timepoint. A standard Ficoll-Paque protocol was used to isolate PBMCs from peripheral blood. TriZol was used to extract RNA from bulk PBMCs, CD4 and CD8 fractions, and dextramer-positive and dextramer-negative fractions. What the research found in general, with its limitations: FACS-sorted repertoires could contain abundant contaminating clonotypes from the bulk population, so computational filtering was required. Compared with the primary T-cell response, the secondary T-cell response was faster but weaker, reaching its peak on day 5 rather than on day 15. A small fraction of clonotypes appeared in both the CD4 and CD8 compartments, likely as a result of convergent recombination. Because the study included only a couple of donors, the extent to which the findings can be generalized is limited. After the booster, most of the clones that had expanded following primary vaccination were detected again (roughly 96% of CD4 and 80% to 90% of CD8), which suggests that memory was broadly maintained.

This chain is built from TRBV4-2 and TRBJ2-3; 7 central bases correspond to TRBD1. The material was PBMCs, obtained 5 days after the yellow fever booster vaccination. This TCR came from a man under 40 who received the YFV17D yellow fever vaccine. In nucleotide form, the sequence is TGTGCCAGCCGGACAGGCGCCGGCACAGATACGCAGTATTTT. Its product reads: CASRTGAGTDTQYF.